The 31 T cell receptor beta chains below come from one sample, sequenced in a study of cytomegalovirus exposure and HLA in healthy donors (dated by TCRdb to the late 2010s). Libraries were built with the immunoSEQ multiplex PCR assay. A mixture of 60 forward primers for TCR Vbeta segments and 13 reverse primers for TCR Jbeta segments was used in the multiplex PCR. TCRdb took this table from immuneACCESS and kept in-frame rearrangements with V and J called. Such tables lack part of the clones; where checked against another copy, unresolved V genes explain under half of the gap, and the rest is unexplained. Present in this sample are about 180,000 clones, 77% of which were seen just once. The top ten clonotypes cover more than 3.5% of the sample. Material: PBMCs. Receptors originate from a woman aged 60 to 75 in good health and CMV-seropositive.

This chain links TRBV30 with TRBJ2-1; 7 nucleotides match TRBD2. The CDR3 runs 19 residues. In germline, CDR1 is GTSNPN, CDR2 SVGIG (reference sequence). V lost 2 bases to trimming and J lost 3 bases; unmatched junction nucleotides: 19. The CDR3 nucleotides are TGTGCCTGGAGTATAAGGACTAGTGAAAGTTCTCTTCTCTACAATGAGCAGTTCTTC. Translation gives CAWSIRTSESSLLYNEQFF.

The rearrangement links TRBV11-2 to TRBJ2-5, with D unclear. CDR3 length: 14 residues. Trimming left V 4 bases short and J 1 base short, with 10 bases between. Germline V gives CDR1 SGHAT, CDR2 FQNNGV. CDR3 in amino acids: CASSSFYRQETQYF. DNA for the CDR3: TGTGCCAGCAGCTCCTTCTACCGCCAAGAGACCCAGTACTTC.

J is TRBJ2-6 and V is TRBV6-1; D is ambiguous. Germline CDR1 is MNHNS and CDR2 is SASEGT. V shed 10 bases and J shed 0 bases, with 13 bases lying between them. The CDR3 runs 15 residues. CDR3: CATRGDFSGANVLTF. The CDR3 DNA is TGTGCCACCCGAGGAGACTTCTCTGGGGCCAACGTCCTGACTTTC.

The chain uses TRBV7-9 and TRBJ2-5; the D is unclear. The CDR3 contains 13 residues. The germline V gene encodes CDR1 SEHNR and CDR2 FQNEAQ (reference sequence). The V end lost 3 bases, the J end lost 7 bases, and 12 bases lay between the germline ends. This chain's CDR3 is CASSLPNSGTQYF. In DNA, the CDR3 is TGTGCCAGCAGCTTGCCCAATTCGGGGACCCAGTACTTC.

The chain links TRBV5-1 to TRBJ1-4; 8 bases map to TRBD1. Germline trimming cut 2 bases from V and 7 bases from J; bases unmatched to any gene: 10. This CDR3 region has 16 residues. CDR1 SGHRS and CDR2 YFSETQ come from the germline V gene. CDR3 region: CASSLHRGAVVEKLFF. The CDR3 DNA reads as TGCGCCAGCAGCTTACACAGGGGGGCGGTCGTTGAAAAACTGTTTTTT. The full variable domain, its missing parts supplied by reference TRBV5-1 and TRBJ1-4, is KAGVTQTPRYLIKTRGQQVTLSCSPISGHRSVSWYQQTPGQGLQFLFEYFSETQRNKGNFPGRFSGRQFSNSRSEMNVSTLELGDSALYLCASSLHRGAVVEKLFFGSGTQLSVL.

The chain joins TRBV7-2 to TRBJ2-6, with a weak D call TRBD2 (5 bases). The CDR3 loop spans 15 amino acids. The V gene lost 3 bases and the J gene lost 2 bases, with 8 bases spanning the gap. Germline V gene sequence: CDR1 SGHTA, CDR2 FQGNSA. CDR3 bases: TGTGCCAGCAGCTTCGCCGGGGCTGGGGCCAACGTCCTGACTTTC. This gives the protein CASSFAGAGANVLTF.

The J gene is TRBJ1-2, the V gene TRBV6-6; 7 positions agree with TRBD1. Germline CDR1 MNHNY, CDR2 SVGAGI (reference sequence). This CDR3 is built from 12 residues. V dropped 5 bases and J dropped 10; count of bases not matched to a gene: 7. CDR3 bases: TGTGCCAGCAGTACGGGACAGAGACCCTACACCTTC. Its protein is CASSTGQRPYTF.

The V call is TRBV7-9, the J call TRBJ2-7; the match to TRBD2 covers 11 bases. The CDR3 has 15 amino acids. V shed 4 bases and J 5 bases; nucleotides not matched to a gene: 7. Looked up from germline, CDR1 is SEHNR and CDR2 is FQNEAQ (reference sequence). The CDR3 loop is CASSSRLAGTDEQYF. For the CDR3, the DNA is TGTGCCAGCAGCTCCAGACTAGCGGGAACAGACGAGCAGTACTTC.

The chain carries TRBV10-3 and TRBJ2-3; the D gene could be TRBD1 or TRBD2 (7 bases each). The CDR3 consists of 14 residues. Trimming took 10 bases from V and 7 from J, leaving 21 bases between them. Looked up from germline, CDR1 is ENHRY and CDR2 is SYGVKD. The CDR3 DNA sequence: TGTGCCACCAGGGGGGGTGAGGTATTACATACGCAGTATTTT. This codes for CATRGGEVLHTQYF.

V and J are TRBV18 and TRBJ2-7; D is perhaps TRBD1 (5 bases). Germline CDR1 is KGHSH and CDR2 is LQKENI. V was clipped by 3 bases and J by 7 bases, with 10 bases between them. This CDR3 has 12 residues. The CDR3 loop is CASSPPAGEQYF. The CDR3 DNA sequence: TGTGCCAGCTCACCTCCTGCAGGGGAGCAGTACTTC.

This clone has a handful of counts. An end of the junction differs from the germline gene, which may be a read error. The chain links TRBV6-4 to TRBJ2-4, with D possibly TRBD1 on 6 matching bases. The CDR3 length is 13 residues. Germline assignment: CDR1 MRHNA and CDR2 SNTAGT. The DNA for the CDR3 is TGTGCCAGCAGTGAAGGCAGGGGAAACAGTCAGTACTTC. This codes for CASSEGRGNSQYF.

In the case of this clone: The CDR3 does not end in the conserved phenylalanine or tryptophan, so this is likely a read error. No DNA is shown, since the ends of the CDR3 on it are uncertain; the CDR3 is the one TCRdb lists. This sequence joins TRBV30 and TRBJ2-7; TRBD1 is the table's D call and was not checked against the DNA. Termini included, the CDR3 measures 12 amino acids. Germline assignment: CDR1 GTSNPN and CDR2 SVGIG (reference sequence). This CDR3 is CAWIPRWGPPSI.

This clone was detected a few times. The V call is TRBV10-3, the J call TRBJ2-5; TRBD1 agrees at 8 bases. The germline gives CDR1 ENHRY, CDR2 SYGVKD. Germline trimming cut 6 bases from V and 3 bases from J; bases unmatched to any gene: 12. This CDR3 has 16 residues. CDR3: CAIRPTETGVEETQYF. The CDR3 region has the DNA TGTGCCATCAGACCCACGGAGACAGGGGTAGAAGAGACCCAGTACTTC.

This sequence joins TRBV6-1 and TRBJ2-7; 10 bases agree with TRBD1. Trimming at V came to 4 bases and at J to 5 bases, leaving 2 bases not matched to a gene. The germline V gene has CDR1 MNHNS and CDR2 SASEGT. The CDR3 covers 13 residues. The CDR3 DNA reads TGTGCCAGCAGTGGGGACAGGGGCCACGAGCAGTACTTC. This encodes CASSGDRGHEQYF.

This clone has just a few counts. This chain joins TRBV4-2 and TRBJ2-5; TRBD2 agrees at 9 bases. This CDR3 comprises 17 residues. With V trimmed by 5 bases and J by 3 bases, 13 bases remained unmatched. The V gene's germline CDR1 is LGHNA and CDR2 YNFKEQ. CDR3 nucleotides: TGTGCCAGCAGCTTCTCCCTCAGCGGGGGGACCGAAGAGACCCAGTACTTC. Its translation: CASSFSLSGGTEETQYF.

As to this clone: One end of the junction varies from germline; a read error may be responsible. This chain joins TRBV9 and TRBJ2-7; D not resolved. The CDR3 totals 13 residues. The germline V gene has CDR1 SGDLS and CDR2 YYNGEE. This CDR3 is CASGVDPNYEQYF. For the CDR3, the DNA is TGTGCCAGCGGCGTAGATCCCAACTACGAGCAGTACTTC.

The V gene is TRBV18, the J gene TRBJ1-1; 7 bases line up with TRBD1. Germline CDR1 is KGHSH and CDR2 is LQKENI. The CDR3 has 13 residues. The J segment lost 2 bases and the V segment lost 8 bases, leaving 5 bases of the junction unmatched. The CDR3 sequence is CASLGQVNTEAFF. The CDR3 DNA follows: TGTGCCAGCCTCGGACAGGTAAACACTGAAGCTTTCTTT.

The chain recombines TRBV30 with TRBJ2-7; a possible D gene is TRBD2 (6 bases). Germline CDR1 GTSNPN, CDR2 SVGIG (reference sequence). The length of the CDR3 is 14 residues. The V end was cut by 8 bases, the J end by 3 bases, with 20 bases between. The CDR3 loop is CAAPTLRGFYEQYF. In DNA form, the CDR3 reads TGTGCCGCCCCGACGCTGCGGGGATTCTACGAGCAGTACTTC.

V is TRBV7-6 and J is TRBJ2-3, with 11 bases lining up with TRBD1. The CDR3 covers 16 residues. From germline, CDR1 is SGHVS and CDR2 FNYEAQ. With 2 bases clipped from V and 3 bases from J, the junction kept 4 bases outside the gene matches. CDR3 region: CASSLTGTGGTDTQYF. CDR3 coding DNA: TGTGCCAGCAGCTTAACTGGGACAGGGGGAACAGATACGCAGTATTTT.

This sequence joins TRBV29-1 and TRBJ2-7; D ambiguous. Germline V gene sequence: CDR1 SQVTM, CDR2 ANQGSEA. There are 9 residues in the CDR3. The CDR3 DNA reads TGCAGAAGCCCCAACGAGCAGTACTTC. Its protein product is CRSPNEQYF.

This chain connects TRBV7-3 to TRBJ2-7; D may be TRBD1 (6 bases). CDR3 size: 14 residues. V lost 5 bases and J lost 3, with 14 bases in between. Germline V gene data show CDR1 as SGHTA and CDR2 as FQGTGA. Here the CDR3 reads CASSPSQGYYEQYF. CDR3 bases: TGTGCCAGCAGCCCCTCACAGGGTTACTACGAGCAGTACTTC.

The chain employs TRBV7-8 and TRBJ1-2; weak D call: TRBD1 (6 bases). The V end lost 3 bases, the J end lost 4 bases, and 12 bases lay between the germline ends. This CDR3 region has 14 residues. Germline CDR1 SGHVS, CDR2 FQNEAQ. The DNA of the CDR3 is TGTGCCAGCAGCTTTAACAGGGAGAGCTATGGCTACACCTTC. Its protein product is CASSFNRESYGYTF.

V usage is TRBV19 and J usage is TRBJ2-3, with 10 positions matching TRBD2. Trimming removed 2 bases from V and 4 bases from J; junction bases left unmatched: 6. CDR1 is LNHDA, CDR2 SQIVND, per germline (reference sequence). This CDR3 is 16 amino acids long. The DNA for the CDR3 is TGTGCCAGTAGTATAAGGTTAGCGGGAGGCGCAGATACGCAGTATTTT. Encoded protein: CASSIRLAGGADTQYF.

J is TRBJ1-2 and V is TRBV4-1; D gene unclear. Germline-derived CDR1 and CDR2 are MGHRA and YSYEKL. Trimming stripped 0 bases from V and 5 bases from J, with 13 bases between. This CDR3 is 15 amino acids long. CDR3 protein: CASSQEPGKEYGYTF. CDR3 nucleotides: TGCGCCAGCAGCCAAGAGCCGGGGAAGGAGTATGGCTACACCTTC.

V and J are TRBV7-2 and TRBJ1-1; maybe TRBD1 (6 bases). Per the germline V gene, CDR1 is SGHTA and CDR2 is FQGNSA. Trimming left V 3 bases short and J 3 bases short, with 14 bases between. CDR3 length: 15 amino acids. CDR3 region: CASSFQGQLDTEAFF. The CDR3 DNA reads TGTGCCAGCAGCTTCCAGGGACAACTCGACACTGAAGCTTTCTTT.

This rearrangement joins TRBV6-1 to TRBJ2-3; 9 nucleotides align to TRBD2. The junction had 5 bases not matched to a gene; V was cut back by 6 bases and J by 1 base. The CDR3 has 15 amino acids. The germline CDR1 and CDR2 sequences are MNHNS and SASEGT. In nucleotides, the CDR3 is TGTGCCAGCAGAGAGCGGGGGGCCGGCACAGATACGCAGTATTTT. Amino acids: CASRERGAGTDTQYF.

The rearrangement joins TRBV5-6 to TRBJ2-5; 9 bases are shared with TRBD1. Per germline, CDR1 SGHDT and CDR2 YYEEEE. The length of the CDR3 is 15 residues. V was pared by 3 bases and J by 3 bases, with 6 bases of the junction left unmatched. The CDR3 coding sequence is TGTGCCAGCAGCTCCCCGGGACAGGGAAAAGAGACCCAGTACTTC. Protein product: CASSSPGQGKETQYF.

The table lists this clone with a few counts. The chain employs TRBV6-5 and TRBJ1-2; D possibly corresponds to TRBD1 (5 bases). Germline CDR1 and CDR2: MNHEY and SVGAGI. V was cut by 3 bases and J by 2 bases, with 7 bases left in between. The CDR3 consists of 13 residues. DNA of the CDR3: TGTGCCAGCAGTTATAGACAGAACTATGGCTACACCTTC. This codes for CASSYRQNYGYTF.

In DNA, the CDR3 is TGTGCCAGCAGTGCCGACAGGGTTAGCACAGATACGCAGTATTTT. Its translation is CASSADRVSTDTQYF. The rearrangement uses TRBV6-1 and TRBJ2-3; 7 nucleotides agree with TRBD1. The trim removed 4 bases at V and 0 bases at J, leaving 4 bases unmatched. The germline V gene encodes CDR1 MNHNS and CDR2 SASEGT. This CDR3 has 15 amino acids.

The chain couples TRBV7-8 to TRBJ2-3, with D tentatively TRBD2 (6 bases). Per germline, CDR1 SGHVS and CDR2 FQNEAQ. CDR3 length equals 14 residues. V shed 5 bases and J shed 0 bases, with 9 bases lying between them. CDR3 region: CASSAGTSTDTQYF. The CDR3 DNA is TGTGCCAGCAGCGCCGGGACTAGCACAGATACGCAGTATTTT.

This clone has more than one count but fewer than ten. The rearrangement uses TRBV5-4 and TRBJ1-2, with 7 bases identical to TRBD1. CDR1 SGHNT and CDR2 YYREEE come from the germline V gene (reference sequence). The CDR3 extends over 16 amino acids. V shed 0 bases, J shed 4 bases, and the junction held 9 bases outside the gene matches. The CDR3 DNA follows: TGTGCCAGCAGCTTGGGAGGGGGCAGGGTAATCTATGGCTACACCTTC. This translates into CASSLGGGRVIYGYTF.